Below are 19 T cell receptor beta chains sequenced from a single sample in a study of blood T cell repertoires in COVID-19. TCRdb's table, derived via immunoSEQ multiplex PCR, lists solely in-frame clones and lacks some. Found here are 150,000 to 200,000 clones, approximately 86% of them singletons; the top ten hold 2% to 2.5%. Sequenced input: PBMCs or T cells enriched from blood (not recorded which). The receptors come from a woman in her twenties or thirties who had recovered from COVID-19.

V gene TRBV6-5 combines with J gene TRBJ1-2; the D gene is possibly TRBD1 (6 bases). Between the trimmed V and J ends, which lost 0 bases and 5 bases, there was a span of 16 bases. This CDR3 is 16 amino acids long. CDR1 and CDR2 from the germline V gene are MNHEY and SVGAGI. CDR3 loop: CASSYSPTGPEYGYTF. CDR3 nucleotides: TGTGCCAGCAGTTACTCGCCGACAGGACCTGAATATGGCTACACCTTC.

This chain links TRBV6-1 with TRBJ1-5; the match to TRBD1 covers 9 bases. After removal of 1 base from V and 0 bases from J, the junction contained 16 bases not matched to a gene. The CDR3 extends over 21 amino acids. CDR1 and CDR2 (germline): MNHNS, SASEGT. The CDR3: CASSEGTGGYVPHLSNQPQHF. CDR3 DNA: TGTGCCAGCAGTGAAGGTACAGGGGGCTACGTACCGCACCTTAGCAATCAGCCCCAGCATTTT.

The chain joins TRBV4-3 to TRBJ2-5; 8 nucleotides agree with TRBD2. Germline V lookup: CDR1 LGHNA, CDR2 YSLEER. J was trimmed by 4 bases and V by 3 bases; bases with no gene match: 10. The CDR3 extends over 16 amino acids. In DNA form, the CDR3 reads TGCGCCAGCAGCCAGCGTGGAGCGGGGGCAGGAGAGACCCAGTACTTC. This translates into CASSQRGAGAGETQYF.

The rearrangement links TRBV9 to TRBJ2-1; D might be TRBD1 (5 bases). Germline-derived CDR1 and CDR2 are SGDLS and YYNGEE. Trimming removed 4 bases from V and 5 bases from J, with 16 bases in between. The CDR3 is 15 residues long. DNA for the CDR3: TGTGCCAGCAGCCCCCGCCCGGACAACGACAATGAGCAGTTCTTC. It translates to CASSPRPDNDNEQFF.

V is TRBV5-6 and J is TRBJ1-2; 7 bases fit TRBD1. Trimming at V came to 7 bases and at J to 7 bases, leaving 10 bases not matched to a gene. Germline lookup yields CDR1 SGHDT and CDR2 YYEEEE. The CDR3 has 13 amino acids. DNA for the CDR3: TGTGCCAGCGTACTACAGGGGTGGGCTGGCTACACCTTC. Translated: CASVLQGWAGYTF.

The chain employs TRBV18 and TRBJ1-1; D gene unclear. Germline V gene lookup returns CDR1 KGHSH and CDR2 LQKENI. V gave up 3 bases and J gave up 1 base, with 9 bases separating them. The CDR3 consists of 14 residues. This CDR3 reads CASSPESGNTEAFF. CDR3 sequence (DNA): TGTGCCAGCTCACCGGAATCGGGGAACACTGAAGCTTTCTTT.

V is TRBV6-2 or TRBV6-3 and J is TRBJ1-5; D is possibly TRBD1 (5 bases). Trimming left V 2 bases short and J 4 bases short, with 12 bases between. The germline V gene has CDR1 MNHEY and CDR2 SVGEGT. The CDR3 spans 15 residues. The CDR3 DNA is TGTGCCAGCAGTTACGATTGGGCAGGGAATCAGCCCCAGCATTTT. Translating it yields CASSYDWAGNQPQHF.

Comments on this clone: The limits of the CDR3 on the DNA are not certain, so only TCRdb's listed CDR3 is given. V usage is TRBV12-2 and J usage is TRBJ1-1; the table's TRBD1 call for D was not verified on the DNA. TRBV12-2 is a recognized pseudogene. Ends included, the CDR3 has 16 residues. The CDR3 loop reads CASRLTRWAIGTEAFF.

The chain links TRBV19 to TRBJ2-7; possible D gene TRBD1, 6 bases. The CDR3 runs 15 residues. Germline-derived CDR1 and CDR2 are LNHDA and SQIVND (reference sequence). Trimming shortened V by 4 bases and J by 2 bases, and 15 bases separated the two germline ends. The CDR3 sequence is CASSTSNRAAYEQYF. In nucleotides, the CDR3 is TGTGCCAGTAGTACTTCGAACAGGGCAGCCTACGAGCAGTACTTC.

This sequence joins TRBV6-2 or TRBV6-3 and TRBJ1-2; D is possibly TRBD1 (6 bases). This CDR3 has 14 residues. Germline V gives CDR1 MNHEY, CDR2 SVGEGT. Trimming shortened V by 1 base and J by 6 bases, and 12 bases separated the two germline ends. The CDR3 protein is CASSYLDSINGYTF. The CDR3, as DNA: TGTGCCAGCAGTTACTTGGACAGCATCAATGGCTACACCTTC.

In DNA, the CDR3 is TGCAGTGCTAGTTCGACGGACATCCCACAAGAGACCCAGTACTTC. Its protein is CSASSTDIPQETQYF. The chain joins TRBV20-1 to TRBJ2-5; D is possibly TRBD1 (5 bases). CDR1 and CDR2 from the germline V gene are DFQATT and SNEGSKA (reference sequence). V lost 3 bases and J 2 bases, leaving 16 bases between the germline ends. CDR3 length equals 15 residues.

As for this clone: Its ends do not fully match the called genes, so a read error is possible. J is TRBJ2-3 and V is TRBV24-1, with TRBD1 matching 9 bases. Germline CDR1 is KGHDR and CDR2 is SFDVKD. The CDR3 is 13 residues long. CDR3 amino acids: CATSDSPGQGRNF. CDR3 coding DNA: TGTGCCACCAGTGATTCCCCGGGACAGGGAAGGAATTTT.

Only a few counts were recorded for this clone. This chain connects TRBV7-2 to TRBJ2-7, with 7 bases identical to TRBD1. Germline V gene data show CDR1 as SGHTA and CDR2 as FQGNSA. The CDR3 covers 13 residues. Unmatched junction bases numbered 8, after V lost 5 bases and J lost 7 bases. The CDR3 region is CASSVGTALEQYF. The CDR3 DNA follows: TGTGCCAGCAGCGTCGGGACAGCGTTGGAGCAGTACTTC.

The chain has TRBV7-3 and TRBJ2-3; TRBD2 agrees at 8 bases. Trimming cost V 5 bases and J 1 base; bases outside gene matches: 5. The CDR3 sequence is 15 residues long. Germline assignment: CDR1 SGHTA and CDR2 FQGTGA. CDR3 amino acids: CASSREAGGTDTQYF. The CDR3 DNA is TGTGCCAGCAGCCGTGAAGCGGGGGGCACAGATACGCAGTATTTT.

DNA of the CDR3: TGTGCCAGACCCCACCTAGCTGCTAGCACAGATACGCAGTATTTT. Translating it yields CARPHLAASTDTQYF. This rearrangement joins TRBV6-5 to TRBJ2-3, with D possibly being TRBD2 (5 bases). The V and J ends lost 9 bases and 0 bases respectively, with 16 bases between them. CDR1 and CDR2 (germline): MNHEY, SVGAGI. This CDR3 has 15 amino acids.

This chain joins TRBV11-2 and TRBJ2-1, with TRBD1 matching 10 bases. Germline assignment: CDR1 SGHAT and CDR2 FQNNGV. V was pared by 4 bases and J by 7 bases, with 7 bases of the junction left unmatched. The CDR3 loop spans 15 amino acids. CDR3 nucleotides: TGTGCCAGCAGCTCCGGACAGGGGGGTAGAAATGAGCAGTTCTTC. Translating gives CASSSGQGGRNEQFF. Based on the CDR3 plus reference TRBV11-2 and TRBJ2-1, the full variable domain is EAGVAQSPRYKIIEKRQSVAFWCNPISGHATLYWYQQILGQGPKLLIQFQNNGVVDDSQLPKDRFSAERLKGVDSTLKIQPAKLEDSAVYLCASSSGQGGRNEQFFGPGTRLTVL.

The chain is built from TRBV29-1 and TRBJ2-1; TRBD2 aligns across 8 bases. The germline V gene has CDR1 SQVTM and CDR2 ANQGSEA. Germline trimming cut 5 bases from V and 2 bases from J; bases unmatched to any gene: 11. This CDR3 spans 16 amino acids. CDR3 sequence reads: CSVPPSSGNPYNEQFF. The CDR3 nucleotides are TGCAGCGTTCCCCCCAGTAGCGGGAACCCCTACAATGAGCAGTTCTTC.

This rearrangement joins TRBV5-8 to TRBJ2-7, with D uncertain. This CDR3 spans 14 amino acids. Germline V lookup: CDR1 SGHTS, CDR2 YDEGEE. V dropped 1 base and J dropped 0 bases, with 8 bases sitting between them. CDR3 sequence (DNA): TGTGCCAGCAGCTTGTACTGGAGCTCCTACGAGCAGTACTTC. As protein: CASSLYWSSYEQYF.

This clone was detected only a few times. The chain has TRBV7-9 and TRBJ2-1; maybe TRBD2 (6 bases). From germline, CDR1 is SEHNR and CDR2 FQNEAQ (reference sequence). Trimming cost V 0 bases and J 2 bases, with 11 bases left between them. This CDR3 has 16 amino acids. The CDR3 DNA follows: TGTGCCAGCAGCTTAGCAAGGGGACTCGCCTACAATGAGCAGTTCTTC. This sequence encodes CASSLARGLAYNEQFF.